Listed below are T cell receptor beta chains from one sample, sequenced in a study of a mutant IDH1 vaccine in newly diagnosed glioma. Some clones are missing from TCRdb's copy, which holds only in-frame ones; the method was immunoSEQ multiplex PCR. The sample records some 60,000 clones, approximately 80% being singletons. These receptors' antigens are unknown. The material sequenced was PBMCs, taken from a glioma patient whose treatment included an IDH1 peptide vaccine. These receptor sequences come from a man aged 25-40 years with glioma. CDR3s include the opening cysteine and the closing phenylalanine or tryptophan. The D gene is left open where the match is weak. Rows may omit the clone size; those that give it use once, few, many or a size class.

j_call v_call d_call clone_size cdr3_nt cdr3_aa
TRBJ2-5 TRBV9 TRBD2 . TGTGCCAGCAGCGTAGGATTAGCGGGGAACCAAGAGACCCAGTACTTC CASSVGLAGNQETQYF
TRBJ2-1 TRBV27 TRBD1 . TGTGCCAGCGGCGACAGGGCTGCCTACAATGAGCAGTTCTTC CASGDRAAYNEQFF
TRBJ2-1 TRBV18 . . TGTGCCAGCTCACCACCAGGGAAGGGTCCCCAGTTCTTC CASSPPGKGPQFF
TRBJ1-5 TRBV6-5 . . TGTGCCAGCAGTTTGCAAGGGGACGGACAGCCCCAGCATTTT CASSLQGDGQPQHF
TRBJ1-1 TRBV2 TRBD1 . TGTGCCAGCGGGACAGGGGTTCACACTGAAGCTTTCTTT CASGTGVHTEAFF
TRBJ1-3 TRBV11-2 TRBD1 . TGTGCCAGCAGGCCCGCTCAGGGGGCGCGGGGAAACACCATATATTTT CASRPAQGARGNTIYF
TRBJ2-3 TRBV30 . . TGTGCCTGGAAGCCGGCCACAGATACGCAGTATTTT CAWKPATDTQYF
TRBJ2-7 TRBV5-1 TRBD2 few TGCGCCAGCAGCAAGACTAGCGGCTCCTACGAGCAGTACTTC CASSKTSGSYEQYF
TRBJ1-2 TRBV6-5 . . TGTGCCAGCAGTTACGTGAGAGGGTCTGGCGGCTACACCTTC CASSYVRGSGGYTF
TRBJ2-7 TRBV2 . . TGTGCCAGCAGTGAAGCGGGTAGGAACGTCTTC CASSEAGRNVF
TRBJ2-2 TRBV2 TRBD1 . TGTGCCAGCAGCCCGACAGGGGCCGGGGAGCTGTTTTTT CASSPTGAGELFF
TRBJ2-7 TRBV6-6 TRBD1 . TGTGCCAGCAGTTACCGGGACAGGGCCTACGAGCAGTACTTC CASSYRDRAYEQYF
TRBJ2-2 TRBV27 . . TGTGCCAGCAGTTTTGGGGTGAGCGGGGAGCTGTTTTTT CASSFGVSGELFF
TRBJ1-3 TRBV5-5 . . TGTGCCAGCAGCCAGGGGCTGGAGGGAAACACCATATATTTT CASSQGLEGNTIYF
TRBJ1-4 TRBV19 . . TGTGCCCGAGGGGTCCCAAGGACACCGGTCGAACTGTTTTTT CARGVPRTPVELFF
TRBJ1-1 TRBV28 . . TGTGCCAGTATGGGGGGGGGACTCCTAAGGAGCATGAACACTGAAGCTTTCTTT CASMGGGLLRSMNTEAFF
TRBJ1-3 TRBV13 TRBD1 few TGTGCCAGCAGCTTGGGACAGCCCCTCGCTGGAAACACCATATATTTT CASSLGQPLAGNTIYF
TRBJ1-2 TRBV4-1 TRBD1 . TGCGCCAGCAGCCAGGGACAGGCGAAAACTAACTATGGCTACACCTTC CASSQGQAKTNYGYTF
TRBJ2-3 TRBV27 . . TGTGCCAGCAGCCCGTGGGGAGGAAGGGCAGATACGCAGTATTTT CASSPWGGRADTQYF
TRBJ2-2 TRBV2 . once TGTGCCAGCAGTGTAGAGGCGGGGACCGGGGAGCTGTTTTTT CASSVEAGTGELFF
TRBJ1-4 TRBV2 . . TGTGCCAGCAGTTGGGGCGACGAAAAACTGTTTTTT CASSWGDEKLFF
TRBJ1-5 TRBV18 . . TGTGCCAGCTCACCAGGGATCGGGAATCAGCCCCAGCATTTT CASSPGIGNQPQHF
TRBJ1-1 TRBV7-8 . once TGTGCCAGCAGCTCGGATAGGGGTTTAAACACTGAAGCTTTCTTT CASSSDRGLNTEAFF
TRBJ2-1 TRBV29-1 . . TGCAGCGTCTCCGACTGGTACAATGAGCAGTTCTTC CSVSDWYNEQFF
TRBJ1-2 TRBV4-1 . . TGCGCCAGCAGCCAAGGAGTAGGGGGTAGGGATGGCTACACCTTC CASSQGVGGRDGYTF
TRBJ2-7 TRBV7-6 . . TGTGCCAGCAGCTACGGCGGTAGCGAGCAGTACTTC CASSYGGSEQYF
TRBJ1-4 TRBV2 . . TGTGCCAGCAGCGCCGGGACCCTGAGGGGTAATGAAAAACTGTTTTTT CASSAGTLRGNEKLFF
TRBJ2-5 TRBV4-1 TRBD2 . TGCGCCAGCAGCCGACCCCGCGGGACGGGAGGGGGAGAGACCCAGTACTTC CASSRPRGTGGGETQYF
TRBJ2-5 TRBV5-1 . . TGCGCCAGCAGCTTCAACTCGCAAGAGACCCAGTACTTC CASSFNSQETQYF
TRBJ1-1 TRBV7-2 TRBD1 . TGTGCCACCTTGCAGGGGGCGAGTCGGAGCACTGAAGCTTTCTTT CATLQGASRSTEAFF
TRBJ2-7 TRBV19 TRBD1 . TGTGCCAGTAAACCGGGACAGGGGGCCTACGAGCAGTACTTC CASKPGQGAYEQYF
TRBJ1-4 TRBV4-2 TRBD1 . TGTGCCAGCAGCCAAGGGTCCGGGACAGGGGGCTTTCTTTATGAAAAACTGTTTTTT CASSQGSGTGGFLYEKLFF
TRBJ2-7 TRBV4-2 . . TGTGCCAGCAGCCAAGATGGAAAGGGTGACGAGCAGTACTTC CASSQDGKGDEQYF
TRBJ2-7 TRBV9 TRBD2 . TGTGCCAGCAGCGCCGCTTGTTGCTGGGTAGAAATTTTAGCGGGGGGGCCCTACGAGCAGTACTTC CASSAACCWVEILAGGPYEQYF